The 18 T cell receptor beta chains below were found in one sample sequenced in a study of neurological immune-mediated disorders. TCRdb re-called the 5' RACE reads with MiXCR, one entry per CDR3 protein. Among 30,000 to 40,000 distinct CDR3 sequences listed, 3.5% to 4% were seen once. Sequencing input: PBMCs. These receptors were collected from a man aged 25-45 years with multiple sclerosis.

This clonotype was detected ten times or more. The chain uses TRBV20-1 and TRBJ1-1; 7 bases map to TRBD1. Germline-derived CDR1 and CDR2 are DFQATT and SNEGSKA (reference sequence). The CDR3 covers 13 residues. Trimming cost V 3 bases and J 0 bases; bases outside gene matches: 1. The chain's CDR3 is CSARGQLNTEAFF. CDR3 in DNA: TGCAGTGCTAGGGGACAGCTGAACACTGAAGCTTTCTTT.

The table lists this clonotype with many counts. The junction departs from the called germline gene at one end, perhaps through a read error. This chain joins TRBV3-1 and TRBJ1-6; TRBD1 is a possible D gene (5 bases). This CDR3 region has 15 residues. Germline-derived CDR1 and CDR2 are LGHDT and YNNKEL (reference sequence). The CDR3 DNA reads TGTGCCAGCAGCCAGAGACAGTTAACTAATTCACCCCTCAACTTT. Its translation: CASSQRQLTNSPLNF.

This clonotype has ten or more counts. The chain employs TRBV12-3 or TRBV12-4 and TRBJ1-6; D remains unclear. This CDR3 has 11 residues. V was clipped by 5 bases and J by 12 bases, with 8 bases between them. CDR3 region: CASSPDGPLHF. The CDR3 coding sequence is TGTGCCAGCAGTCCCGATGGACCCCTCCACTTT.

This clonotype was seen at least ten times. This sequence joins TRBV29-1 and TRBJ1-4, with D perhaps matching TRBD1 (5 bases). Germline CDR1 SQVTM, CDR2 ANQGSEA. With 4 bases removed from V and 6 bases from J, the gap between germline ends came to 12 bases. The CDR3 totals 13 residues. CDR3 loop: CSVAQGLYEKLFF. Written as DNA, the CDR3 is TGCAGCGTTGCGCAGGGACTTTATGAAAAACTGTTTTTT.

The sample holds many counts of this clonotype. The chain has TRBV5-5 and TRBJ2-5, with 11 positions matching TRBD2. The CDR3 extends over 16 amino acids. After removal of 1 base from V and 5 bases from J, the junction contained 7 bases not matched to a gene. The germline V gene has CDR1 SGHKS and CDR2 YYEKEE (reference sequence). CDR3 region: CASSLIAGGPEETQYF. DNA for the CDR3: TGTGCCAGCAGCTTGATAGCGGGGGGGCCGGAGGAGACCCAGTACTTC.

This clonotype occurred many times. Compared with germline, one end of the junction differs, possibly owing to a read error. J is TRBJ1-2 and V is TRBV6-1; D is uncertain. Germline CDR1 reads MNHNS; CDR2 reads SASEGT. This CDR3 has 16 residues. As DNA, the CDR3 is TGTGCCAGCAGCGAAGGGAATGACGGGAAGAACTATGGCTACACCTTC. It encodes CASSEGNDGKNYGYTF.

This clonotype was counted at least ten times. The CDR3 region has the DNA TGTGCCAGCAGCTCCCACACAGGGGCGCCTGAAGCTTTCTTT. Its protein is CASSSHTGAPEAFF. The gene calls are TRBV7-2 and TRBJ1-1, with 7 positions matching TRBD1. Trimming cost V 4 bases and J 6 bases; bases outside gene matches: 8. The germline CDR1 and CDR2 sequences are SGHTA and FQGNSA. This CDR3 contains 14 residues.

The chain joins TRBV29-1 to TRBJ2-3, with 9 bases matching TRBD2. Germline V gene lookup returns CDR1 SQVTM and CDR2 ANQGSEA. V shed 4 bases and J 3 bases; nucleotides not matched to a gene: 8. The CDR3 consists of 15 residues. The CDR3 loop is CSVGGGLAGTDTQYF. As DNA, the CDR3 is TGCAGCGTTGGGGGTGGGCTAGCGGGGACAGATACGCAGTATTTT.

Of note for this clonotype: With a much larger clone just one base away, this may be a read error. The chain's CDR3 is CAITGVSEYNEQFF. For the CDR3, the DNA is TGTGCCATCACTGGGGTTAGCGAGTACAATGAGCAGTTCTTC. The chain uses TRBV10-3 and TRBJ2-1; a weak D match, TRBD2 (5 bases). The CDR3 extends over 14 amino acids. With 7 bases removed from V and 4 bases from J, the gap between germline ends came to 14 bases. CDR1 is ENHRY, CDR2 SYGVKD, per germline.

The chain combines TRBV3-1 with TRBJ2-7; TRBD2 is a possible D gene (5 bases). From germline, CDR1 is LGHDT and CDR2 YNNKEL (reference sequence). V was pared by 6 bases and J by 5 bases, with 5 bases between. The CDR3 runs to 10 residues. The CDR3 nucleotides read TGTGCCAGCAGGAGGGACGAGCAGTACTTC. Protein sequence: CASRRDEQYF.

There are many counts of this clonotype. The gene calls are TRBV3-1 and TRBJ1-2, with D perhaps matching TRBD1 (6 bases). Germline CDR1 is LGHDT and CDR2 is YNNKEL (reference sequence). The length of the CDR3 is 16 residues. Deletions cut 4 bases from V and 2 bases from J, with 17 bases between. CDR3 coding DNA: TGTGCCAGCAGCCGACTGTCGGCCCAGGGGAACTATGGCTACACCTTC. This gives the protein CASSRLSAQGNYGYTF.

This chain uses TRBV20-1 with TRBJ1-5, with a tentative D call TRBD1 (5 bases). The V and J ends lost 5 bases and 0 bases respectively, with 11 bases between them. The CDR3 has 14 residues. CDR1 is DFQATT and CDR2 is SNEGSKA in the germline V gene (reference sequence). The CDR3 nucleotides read TGCAGTGCTTGGGGCAGGACTAGCAATCAGCCCCAGCATTTT. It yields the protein CSAWGRTSNQPQHF.

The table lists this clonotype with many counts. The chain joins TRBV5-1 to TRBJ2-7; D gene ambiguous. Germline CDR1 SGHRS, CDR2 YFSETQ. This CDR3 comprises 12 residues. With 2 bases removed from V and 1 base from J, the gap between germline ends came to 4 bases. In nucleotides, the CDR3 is TGCGCCAGCAGCTTCACTTCCTACGAGCAGTACTTC. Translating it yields CASSFTSYEQYF. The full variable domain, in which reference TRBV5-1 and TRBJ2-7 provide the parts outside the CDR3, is KAGVTQTPRYLIKTRGQQVTLSCSPISGHRSVSWYQQTPGQGLQFLFEYFSETQRNKGNFPGRFSGRQFSNSRSEMNVSTLELGDSALYLCASSFTSYEQYFGPGTRLTVT.

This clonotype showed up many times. DNA of the CDR3: TGCAGTGCCAAGGGCCCTAACACTGAAGCTTTCTTT. Protein sequence: CSAKGPNTEAFF. The V call is TRBV20-1, the J call TRBJ1-1, with D hard to call. V lost 6 bases, J lost 2 bases, and 10 bases lay in between. The germline CDR1 and CDR2 sequences are DFQATT and SNEGSKA (reference sequence). This CDR3 comprises 12 residues.

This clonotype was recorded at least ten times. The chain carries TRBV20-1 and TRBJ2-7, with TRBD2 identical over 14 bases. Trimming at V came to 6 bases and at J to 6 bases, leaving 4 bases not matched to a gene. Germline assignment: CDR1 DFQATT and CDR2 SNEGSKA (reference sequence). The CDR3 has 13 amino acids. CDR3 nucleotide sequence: TGCAGTGCACCCGGACTAGCGGGGGGCGAGCAGTACTTC. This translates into CSAPGLAGGEQYF.

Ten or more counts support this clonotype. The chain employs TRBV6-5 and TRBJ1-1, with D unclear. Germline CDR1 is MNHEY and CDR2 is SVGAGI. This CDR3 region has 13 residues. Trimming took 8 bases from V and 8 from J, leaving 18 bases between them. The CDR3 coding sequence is TGTGCCAGCCGGAAGTGGCGTACCCTCGAAGCTTTCTTT. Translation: CASRKWRTLEAFF.

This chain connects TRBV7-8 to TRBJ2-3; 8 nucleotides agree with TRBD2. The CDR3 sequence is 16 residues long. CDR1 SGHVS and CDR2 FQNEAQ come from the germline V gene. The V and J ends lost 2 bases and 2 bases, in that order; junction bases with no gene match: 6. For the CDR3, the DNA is TGTGCCAGCAGCTTATACGGGGGGGTAAACACAGATACGCAGTATTTT. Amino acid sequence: CASSLYGGVNTDTQYF.

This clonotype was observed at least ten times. CDR3 nucleotide sequence: TGCGCCAGCAGCTCGACAGGGTCCGGCAATCAGCCCCAGCATTTT. Its translation is CASSSTGSGNQPQHF. The chain is built from TRBV5-1 and TRBJ1-5; TRBD1 aligns across 7 bases. The V segment lost 3 bases and the J segment 2 bases; nucleotides outside the gene matches: 5. Germline V gene lookup returns CDR1 SGHRS and CDR2 YFSETQ. The CDR3 is made up of 15 amino acids. Full variable domain (remainder filled in from reference TRBV5-1 and TRBJ1-5): KAGVTQTPRYLIKTRGQQVTLSCSPISGHRSVSWYQQTPGQGLQFLFEYFSETQRNKGNFPGRFSGRQFSNSRSEMNVSTLELGDSALYLCASSSTGSGNQPQHFGDGTRLSIL.